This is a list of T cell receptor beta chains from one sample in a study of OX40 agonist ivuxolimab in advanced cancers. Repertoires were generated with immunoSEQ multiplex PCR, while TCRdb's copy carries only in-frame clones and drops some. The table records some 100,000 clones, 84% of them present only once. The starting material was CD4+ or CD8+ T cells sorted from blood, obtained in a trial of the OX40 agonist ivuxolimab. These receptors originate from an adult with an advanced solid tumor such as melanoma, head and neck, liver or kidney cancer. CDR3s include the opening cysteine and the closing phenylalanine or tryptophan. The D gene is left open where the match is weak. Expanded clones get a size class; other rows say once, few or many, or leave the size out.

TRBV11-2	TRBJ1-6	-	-	CASSPGPISPLHF	TGTGCCAGCAGCCCCGGCCCAATTTCACCCCTCCACTTT
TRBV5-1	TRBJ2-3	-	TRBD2	CASQPGLAGEGDTQYF	TGCGCCAGTCAACCGGGACTAGCGGGAGAAGGTGATACGCAGTATTTT
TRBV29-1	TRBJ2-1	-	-	CSVGLGGGHNEQFF	TGCAGCGTTGGGCTGGGAGGGGGGCACAATGAGCAGTTCTTC
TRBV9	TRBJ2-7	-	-	CASSVSVSYEQYF	TGTGCCAGCAGCGTTTCAGTCTCCTACGAGCAGTACTTC
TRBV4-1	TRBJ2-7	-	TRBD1	CASSPTGTVPSYEQYF	TGCGCCAGCAGTCCCACCGGGACAGTCCCTTCCTACGAGCAGTACTTC
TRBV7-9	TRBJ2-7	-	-	CASSSYGGQYEQYF	TGTGCCAGCAGCTCTTACGGGGGTCAGTACGAGCAGTACTTC
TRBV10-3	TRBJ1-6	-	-	CAISGTGQYNSPLHF	TGTGCCATCAGCGGAACCGGACAGTATAATTCACCCCTCCACTTT
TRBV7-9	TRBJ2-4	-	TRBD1	CASSSKDRGPDIQYF	TGTGCCAGCAGCTCAAAGGACAGGGGGCCCGACATTCAGTACTTC
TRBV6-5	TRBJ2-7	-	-	CASSYSRGPSYEQYF	TGTGCCAGCAGTTACTCTCGCGGGCCCTCCTACGAGCAGTACTTC
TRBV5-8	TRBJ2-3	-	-	CASSSWGRGTDTQYF	TGTGCCAGCAGCTCCTGGGGCCGGGGCACAGATACGCAGTATTTT
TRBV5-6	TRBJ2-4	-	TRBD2	CASSLAGVAGVKNIQYF	TGTGCCAGCAGCTTGGCTGGGGTAGCGGGAGTCAAAAACATTCAGTACTTC
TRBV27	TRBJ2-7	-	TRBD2	CASSLERGSYEQYF	TGTGCCAGCAGTCTTGAGCGGGGGAGCTACGAGCAGTACTTC
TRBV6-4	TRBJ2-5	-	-	CASSNDRMGEQYF	TGTGCCAGCAGTAACGACAGGATGGGGGAGCAGTACTTC
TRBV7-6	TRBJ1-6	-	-	CASGDRGHNSPLHF	TGTGCCAGCGGGGATCGGGGCCATAATTCACCCCTCCACTTT
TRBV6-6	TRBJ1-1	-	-	CASKRSDTEAFF	TGTGCCAGCAAAAGGTCTGACACTGAAGCTTTCTTT
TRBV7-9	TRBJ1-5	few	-	CASSLRGVGDSNQPQHF	TGTGCCAGCAGCCTTAGGGGAGTAGGTGATAGCAATCAGCCCCAGCATTTT
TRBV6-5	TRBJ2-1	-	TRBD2	CASSYSGTSVNEQFF	TGTGCCAGCAGTTACTCGGGTACTAGCGTAAATGAGCAGTTCTTC
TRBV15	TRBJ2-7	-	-	CATSRERPGAGVEQYF	TGTGCCACCAGCAGAGAACGTCCAGGGGCCGGAGTCGAGCAGTACTTC
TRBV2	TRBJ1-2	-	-	CASSEWTNYGYTF	TGTGCCAGCAGTGAGTGGACTAACTATGGCTACACCTTC
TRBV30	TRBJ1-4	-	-	CAWTRENEKLFF	TGTGCCTGGACGCGGGAGAATGAAAAACTGTTTTTT
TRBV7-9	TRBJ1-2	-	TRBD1	CASSLGTGLNYGYTF	TGTGCCAGCAGCTTGGGGACAGGGTTGAACTATGGCTACACCTTC
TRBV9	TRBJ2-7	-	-	CASSPRPGVYEQYF	TGTGCCAGCAGCCCACGGCCGGGGGTCTACGAGCAGTACTTC
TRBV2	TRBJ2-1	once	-	CASSKTSPPEQFF	TGTGCCAGCAGTAAAACTAGCCCCCCTGAGCAGTTCTTC